The text below deals with one TCR beta chain. The record originates from a study of blood T cell repertoires in COVID-19. The overall study: Samples representing acute and convalescent COVID-19 were sourced from the United States, Italy and Spain. In each case, the material was cDNA or gDNA derived from T cells, B-cell-depleted T cells, or PBMCs.

Living in under 30 US areas, the participants were between roughly 18 and 95 years of age. Cohorts were determined from participant-reported clinical history. In germline, CDR1 is MNHEY, CDR2 SVGAGI. This CDR3 comprises 14 residues. The junction had 3 bases not matched to a gene; V was cut back by 5 bases and J by 0 bases. Only in-frame clones appear in the TCRdb table, and some are missing; sequencing was by immunoSEQ multiplex PCR. The sample contains roughly 250,000 clones, around nine tenths of which appear only once. The source material was PBMCs or T cells enriched from blood (not recorded which). The chain uses TRBV6-5 and TRBJ2-7; 8 bases are shared with TRBD1. The source of this sequence is a woman aged 45-60 years who had recovered from COVID-19. The CDR3 is CASSPGTGSYEQYF. Here the CDR3 DNA reads TGTGCCAGCAGTCCCGGGACAGGCTCCTACGAGCAGTACTTC.